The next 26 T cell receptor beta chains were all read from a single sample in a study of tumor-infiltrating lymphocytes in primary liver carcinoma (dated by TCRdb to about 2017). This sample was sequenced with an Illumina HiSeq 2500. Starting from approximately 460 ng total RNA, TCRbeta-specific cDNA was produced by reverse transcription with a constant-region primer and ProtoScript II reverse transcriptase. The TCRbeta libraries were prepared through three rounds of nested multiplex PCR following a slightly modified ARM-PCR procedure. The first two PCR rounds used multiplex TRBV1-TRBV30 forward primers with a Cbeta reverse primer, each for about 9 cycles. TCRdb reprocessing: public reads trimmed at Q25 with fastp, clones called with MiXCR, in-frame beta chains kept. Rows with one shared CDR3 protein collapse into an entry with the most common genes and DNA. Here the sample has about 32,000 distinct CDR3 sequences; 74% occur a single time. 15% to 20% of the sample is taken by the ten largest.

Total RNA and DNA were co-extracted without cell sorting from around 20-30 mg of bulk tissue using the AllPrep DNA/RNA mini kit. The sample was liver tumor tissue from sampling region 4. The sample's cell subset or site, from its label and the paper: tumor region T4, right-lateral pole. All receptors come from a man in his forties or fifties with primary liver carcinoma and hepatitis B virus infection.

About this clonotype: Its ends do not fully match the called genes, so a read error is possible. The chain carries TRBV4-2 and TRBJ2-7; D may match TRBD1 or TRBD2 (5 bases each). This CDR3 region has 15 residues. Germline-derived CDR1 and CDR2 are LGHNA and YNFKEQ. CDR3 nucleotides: TGTGCCAGGAGCCAAGATAAGGGGAGTGGCTACGAGCAGTACTTT. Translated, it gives CARSQDKGSGYEQYF.

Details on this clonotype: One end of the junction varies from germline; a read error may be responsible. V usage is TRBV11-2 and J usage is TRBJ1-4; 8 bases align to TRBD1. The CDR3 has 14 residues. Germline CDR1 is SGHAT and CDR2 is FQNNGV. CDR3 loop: CASSLEQGVERLFF. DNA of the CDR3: TGTGCCAGCAGCCTCGAACAGGGGGTGGAAAGACTGTTTTTT.

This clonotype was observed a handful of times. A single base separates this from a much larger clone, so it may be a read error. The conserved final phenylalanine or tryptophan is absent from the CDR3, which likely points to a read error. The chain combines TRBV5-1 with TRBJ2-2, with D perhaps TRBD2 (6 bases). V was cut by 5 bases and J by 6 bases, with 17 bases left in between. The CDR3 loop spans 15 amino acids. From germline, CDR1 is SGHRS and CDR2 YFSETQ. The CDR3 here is CASRISAGGSGELFS. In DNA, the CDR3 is TGCGCCAGCAGAATCTCGGCTGGGGGGTCCGGGGAGCTGTTTTCT.

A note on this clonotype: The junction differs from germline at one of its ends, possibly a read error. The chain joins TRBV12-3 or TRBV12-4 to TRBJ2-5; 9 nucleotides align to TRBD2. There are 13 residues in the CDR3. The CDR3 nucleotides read TGTGCCAATAGTTTAGCGGGGGTAGAGACCCAGCACTTC. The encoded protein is CANSLAGVETQHF.

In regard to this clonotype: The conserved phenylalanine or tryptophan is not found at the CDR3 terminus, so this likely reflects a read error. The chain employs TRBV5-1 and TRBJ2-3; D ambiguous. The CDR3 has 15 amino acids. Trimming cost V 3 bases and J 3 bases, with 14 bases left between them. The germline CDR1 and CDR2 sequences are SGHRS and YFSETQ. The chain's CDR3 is CASSSAGSWTDTQYL. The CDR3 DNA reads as TGCGCCAGCAGCTCCGCCGGAAGCTGGACAGATACGCAGTATTTG.

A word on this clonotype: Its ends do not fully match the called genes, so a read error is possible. CDR3 bases: TGTGCCAACAGCCTCGACTTCTACGAGCAGAACTTC. As protein: CANSLDFYEQNF. This chain uses TRBV7-9 with TRBJ2-7; D call uncertain. There are 12 residues in the CDR3. Germline V gene data show CDR1 as SEHNR and CDR2 as FQNEAQ (reference sequence).

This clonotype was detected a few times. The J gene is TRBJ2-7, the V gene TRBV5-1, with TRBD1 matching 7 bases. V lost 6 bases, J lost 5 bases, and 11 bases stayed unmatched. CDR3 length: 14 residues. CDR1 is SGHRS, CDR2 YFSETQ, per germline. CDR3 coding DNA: TGCGCCAGCAATCGGCAACAGGGGATCAACGAGCAGTACTTC. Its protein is CASNRQQGINEQYF.

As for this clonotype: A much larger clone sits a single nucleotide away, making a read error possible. CDR3: CSATAGGQPQQF. The CDR3 region has the DNA TGCAGTGCTACAGCAGGGGGCCAGCCCCAGCAATTT. The V call is TRBV20-1, the J call TRBJ1-5; the match to TRBD1 covers 8 bases. This CDR3 comprises 12 residues. CDR1 is DFQATT and CDR2 is SNEGSKA in the germline V gene (reference sequence).

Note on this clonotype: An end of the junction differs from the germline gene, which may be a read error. For the CDR3, the DNA is TGTGCCAACAGCCGAGGATACACAGGTACGCAATATTTT. Encoded protein: CANSRGYTGTQYF. This chain connects TRBV14 to TRBJ2-3; a weak D match, TRBD1 (5 bases). CDR3 length: 13 residues. Germline CDR1 is SGHDN and CDR2 is FVKESK. The variable domain in full, with the rest retrieved from reference TRBV14 and TRBJ2-3, is EAGVTQFPSHSVIEKGQTVTLRCDPISGHDNLYWYRRVMGKEIKFLLHFVKESKQDESGMPNNRFLAERTGGTYSTLKVQPAELEDSGVYFCANSRGYTGTQYFGPGTRLTVL.

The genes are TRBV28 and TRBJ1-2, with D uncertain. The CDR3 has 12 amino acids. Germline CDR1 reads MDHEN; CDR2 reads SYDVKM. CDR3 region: CASVPTTGDYTF. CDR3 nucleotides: TGTGCTAGCGTGCCCACAACTGGCGACTACACCTTC.

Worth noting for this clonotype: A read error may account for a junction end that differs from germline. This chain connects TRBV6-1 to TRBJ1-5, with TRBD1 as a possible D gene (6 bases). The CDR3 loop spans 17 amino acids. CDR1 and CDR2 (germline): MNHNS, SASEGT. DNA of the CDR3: TGTGCCAGCATACTTCCGGGGGCCGGAGCGGGCATTCAACCCCAGCACTTT. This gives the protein CASILPGAGAGIQPQHF.

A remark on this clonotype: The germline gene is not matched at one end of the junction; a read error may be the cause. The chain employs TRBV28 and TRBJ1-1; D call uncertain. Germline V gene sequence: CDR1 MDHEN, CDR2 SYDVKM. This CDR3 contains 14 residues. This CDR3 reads CASSTLQDISEAFF. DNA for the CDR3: TGCGCCAGCAGTACCCTCCAGGATATCTCTGAAGCTTTCTTT.

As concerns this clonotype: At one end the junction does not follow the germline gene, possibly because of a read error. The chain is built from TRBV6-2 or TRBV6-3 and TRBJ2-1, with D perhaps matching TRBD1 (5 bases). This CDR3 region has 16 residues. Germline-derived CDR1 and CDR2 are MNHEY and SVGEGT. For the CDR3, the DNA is TGTGCCAACACCCCCAGGGTAGTCGGAGATGGGCATGAGCAGTTCTTT. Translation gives CANTPRVVGDGHEQFF.

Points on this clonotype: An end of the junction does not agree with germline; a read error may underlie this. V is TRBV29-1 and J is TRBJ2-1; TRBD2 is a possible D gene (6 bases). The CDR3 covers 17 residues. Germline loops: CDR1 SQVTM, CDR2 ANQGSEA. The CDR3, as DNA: TGCAGAGTTGAAAGGAGGGGCCTGGCGGAGATCTACAATGAGCAGTTCTTC. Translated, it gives CRVERRGLAEIYNEQFF.

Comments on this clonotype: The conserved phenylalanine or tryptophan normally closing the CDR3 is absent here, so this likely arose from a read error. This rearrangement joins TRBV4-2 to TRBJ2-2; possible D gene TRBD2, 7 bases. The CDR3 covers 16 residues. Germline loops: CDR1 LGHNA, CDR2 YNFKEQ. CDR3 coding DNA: TGTGCCAGCAGTTTGGAGGGAGGGGGTCAAACCGTGGAGCTGTTTTCT. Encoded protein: CASSLEGGGQTVELFS.

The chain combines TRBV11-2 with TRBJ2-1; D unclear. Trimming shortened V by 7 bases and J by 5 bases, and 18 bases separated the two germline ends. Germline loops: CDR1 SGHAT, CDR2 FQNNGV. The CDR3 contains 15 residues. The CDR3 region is CASTFSGPLDNEQFF. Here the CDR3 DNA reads TGTGCCAGCACCTTTAGTGGACCACTCGACAATGAGCAGTTCTTC.

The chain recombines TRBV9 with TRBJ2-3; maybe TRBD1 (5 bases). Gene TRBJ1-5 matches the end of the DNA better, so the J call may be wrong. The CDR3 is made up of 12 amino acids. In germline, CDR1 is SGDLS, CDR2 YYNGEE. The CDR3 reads CASSSGGDTQHF. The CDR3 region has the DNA TGTGCCAGCAGTTCCGGGGGGGATACGCAGCATTTT.

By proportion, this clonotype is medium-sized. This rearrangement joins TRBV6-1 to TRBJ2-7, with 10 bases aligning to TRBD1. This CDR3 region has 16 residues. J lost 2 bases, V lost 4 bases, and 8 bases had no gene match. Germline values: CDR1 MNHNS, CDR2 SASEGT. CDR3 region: CASSGDPGQGTYEQYF. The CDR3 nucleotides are TGTGCCAGCAGTGGGGACCCGGGACAGGGGACCTACGAGCAGTACTTC.

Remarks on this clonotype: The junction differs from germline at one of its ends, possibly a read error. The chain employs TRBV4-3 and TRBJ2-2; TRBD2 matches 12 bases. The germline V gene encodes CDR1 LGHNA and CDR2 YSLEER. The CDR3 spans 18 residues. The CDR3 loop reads CAGSHDSPGLAGLGELFF. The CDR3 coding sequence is TGCGCCGGCAGCCATGATAGCCCGGGACTAGCGGGCCTGGGGGAGTTGTTTTTT.

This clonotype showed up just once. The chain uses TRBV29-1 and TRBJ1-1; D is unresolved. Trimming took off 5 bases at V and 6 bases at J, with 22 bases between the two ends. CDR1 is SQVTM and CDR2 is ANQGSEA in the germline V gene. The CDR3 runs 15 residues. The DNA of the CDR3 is TGCAGCGTTCGGGCGGAGTGGGGAATGAATTCTGAAGCTTTCTTT. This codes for CSVRAEWGMNSEAFF.

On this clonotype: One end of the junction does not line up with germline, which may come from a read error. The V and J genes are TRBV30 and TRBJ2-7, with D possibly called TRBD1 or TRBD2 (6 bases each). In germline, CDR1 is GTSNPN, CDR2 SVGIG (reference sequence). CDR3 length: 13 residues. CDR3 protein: CAWSLWGAGEQYF. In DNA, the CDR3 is TGTGCCTGGAGTTTGTGGGGGGCTGGAGAGCAGTACTTT.

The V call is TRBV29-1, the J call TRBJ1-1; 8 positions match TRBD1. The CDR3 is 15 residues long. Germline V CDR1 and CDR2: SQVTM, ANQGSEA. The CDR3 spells CNWGQEGYQNTEAFF. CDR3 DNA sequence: TGCAACTGGGGACAGGAGGGCTATCAGAACACTGAAGCTTTCTTT. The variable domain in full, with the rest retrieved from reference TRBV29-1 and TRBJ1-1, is SAVISQKPSRDICQRGTSLTIQCQVDSQVTMMFWYRQQPGQSLTLIATANQGSEATYESGFVIDKFPISRPNLTFSTLTVSNMSPEDSSIYLCNWGQEGYQNTEAFFGQGTRLTVV.

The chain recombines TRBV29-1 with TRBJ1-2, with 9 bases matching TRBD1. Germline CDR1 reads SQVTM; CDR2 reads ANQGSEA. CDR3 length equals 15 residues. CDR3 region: CRVTPGLQGAFGYTF. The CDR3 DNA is TGCAGAGTGACCCCCGGCCTACAGGGGGCTTTTGGCTACACCTTC. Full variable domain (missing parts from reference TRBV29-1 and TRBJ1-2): SAVISQKPSRDICQRGTSLTIQCQVDSQVTMMFWYRQQPGQSLTLIATANQGSEATYESGFVIDKFPISRPNLTFSTLTVSNMSPEDSSIYLCRVTPGLQGAFGYTFGSGTRLTVV.

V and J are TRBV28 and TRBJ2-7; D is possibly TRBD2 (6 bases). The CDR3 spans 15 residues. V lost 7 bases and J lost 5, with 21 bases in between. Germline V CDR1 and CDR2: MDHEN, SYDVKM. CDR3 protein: CASTKGEVTVHEQYF. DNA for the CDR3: TGTGCCAGCACCAAAGGGGAGGTAACAGTGCACGAGCAGTACTTC.

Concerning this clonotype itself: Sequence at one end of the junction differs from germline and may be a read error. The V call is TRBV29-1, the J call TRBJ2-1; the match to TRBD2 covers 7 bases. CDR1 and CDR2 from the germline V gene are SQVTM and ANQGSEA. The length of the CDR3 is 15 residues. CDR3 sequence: CSVGLAGGSCNEQFF. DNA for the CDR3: TGCAGCGTTGGACTAGCAGGAGGGTCCTGCAATGAGCAGTTCTTC.

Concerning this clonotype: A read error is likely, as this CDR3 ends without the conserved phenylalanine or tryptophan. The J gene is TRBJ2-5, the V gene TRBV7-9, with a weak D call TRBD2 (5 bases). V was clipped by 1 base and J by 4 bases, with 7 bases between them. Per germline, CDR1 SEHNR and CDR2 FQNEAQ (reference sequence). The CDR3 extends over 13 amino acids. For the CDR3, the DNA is TGTGCCAGCAGCTTAGTCGGGATAGAGACCCAGTACCTC. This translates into CASSLVGIETQYL.